Sequencing of this T cell receptor (beta chain) was carried out in a study of blood T cell repertoires in COVID-19. Overall study context: Material from acute and convalescent COVID-19 was sourced from the United States, Italy and Spain. T cells, B-cell-depleted T cells, or PBMCs supplied cDNA or gDNA.

The V gene lost 5 bases and the J gene lost 2 bases, with 13 bases spanning the gap. Germline lookup yields CDR1 ENHRY and CDR2 SYGVKD. CDR3 length: 15 residues. Authors' analysis steps: Reference gene primer amplification gave nucleated cell count estimates. Sequencing was performed with immunoSEQ multiplex PCR; in TCRdb, only in-frame clones are kept and a portion is missing. The D gene and trimming were derived from the DNA, and the V and J assignments and clone size from that table. The sample holds under 85,000 clones, under 85% seen once. The receptor was derived from a human donor in a cohort sampled during active COVID-19. Sequences were obtained from peripheral blood. V usage is TRBV10-3 and J usage is TRBJ1-5; a weak D match, TRBD1 (6 bases). CDR3 coding DNA: TGTGCCATCAGTAACAGGGACGGAGGCAATCAGCCCCAGCATTTT. Its protein product is CAISNRDGGNQPQHF.